The subject of this entry is one T cell receptor beta chain. Its antigen is still unknown. Per-base quality was not reported, and no clone a single base away is much larger than it. This sample stems from a study of blood T cell repertoires in COVID-19 (dated by TCRdb to 2018 to 2021). About the full investigation: Samples covering the acute and convalescent phases of COVID-19 were provided by collaborators in the United States, Italy and Spain. The material from the prospective study consisted of cDNA or gDNA derived from T cells, B-cell-depleted T cells, or PBMCs. The sample metadata nearly always contained a de-identified subject ID, COVID-19 status, age in years and sex. Where HLA class I and class II types were available, the types were taken from metadata supplied by the sample provider, not from assay-based typing. Samples came from the ongoing ImmuneRACE study (first 160 participants) plus 1,254 subjects from 6 global collaborators. Subjects who had been exposed to COVID-19, were actively infected with it, or had recovered from it provided the deeply sampled blood TCRbeta repertoires that made up the dataset. The repertoires were released in a freely available public database meant as a resource for research on the immune response to SARS-CoV-2. The study at large found these results: The amount of clinical and demographic metadata varied by source and participant and was provided uncurated.

TCRbeta CDR3 regions were amplified from genomic DNA by means of the immunoSEQ Assay, a bias-controlled multiplex PCR. As for the original processing: The number of nucleated cells in each sample was estimated by amplification of reference gene primers within the assay. To quantify the absolute abundance of each unique TCRbeta CDR3 rearrangement, sequence reads were collapsed and filtered. For each sample, productive Simpson clonality was calculated as the square root of Simpson's diversity index across productive rearrangements. TCRdb took this table from immuneACCESS and kept in-frame rearrangements with V and J called. Such tables lack part of the clones; where checked against another copy, unresolved V genes explain under half of the gap, and the rest is unexplained. D and trimming were read from the DNA, whereas the V and J calls and clone size are those reported in that table. The table for this sample lists roughly 200,000 clones; around nine tenths of them were counted only once. The ten largest make up 0.85% to 0.95% of the sample.

Samples from volunteer blood donors who had recovered from COVID-19 were contributed by a second Seattle source. Whole blood was collected in K2EDTA tubes by collaborating institutions according to the institutions' own protocols. For TCRbeta analysis, collaborators shipped samples in one of three forms: frozen whole blood, isolated PBMCs, or DNA extracted from either of those sample types. The CDR3 has 14 amino acids, counting the end cysteine and phenylalanine. Solely the CDR3 DNA is kept, with 42 bases framed from the first base. The germline V gene (reference sequence) supplies CDR1 SGHKS and CDR2 YYEKEE. From V the trimming removes 4 bases and from J it removes 0 bases, while the gene matches leave 3 bases of the junction unaccounted for.

The rearranged chain carries TRBV5-5 and TRBJ2-7; TRBD1 matches 8 bases in the middle. Sequenced sample: peripheral blood. The TCR sequence derives from a woman under 30 who had recovered from COVID-19. The CDR3: CASSGQGVSYEQYF. The nucleotide sequence reads TGTGCCAGCAGCGGACAGGGAGTCTCCTACGAGCAGTACTTC. The entire variable domain, with the stretches around the CDR3 drawn from the reference TRBV5-5 and TRBJ2-7 proteins, is DAGVTQSPTHLIKTRGQQVTLRCSPISGHKSVSWYQQVLGQGPQFIFQYYEKEERGRGNFPDRFSARQFPNYSSELNVNALLLGDSALYLCASSGQGVSYEQYFGPGTRLTVT.